These 18 T cell receptor beta chains share one sample of origin, sequenced in a study of glioma-infiltrating T cells. Using RNA template, CDR3s of TCR alpha and beta were amplified with iRepertoire arm-PCR. TCRdb recomputed calls from the multiplex PCR reads with MiXCR, one row per CDR3 protein. The sample comprises approximately 190,000 distinct CDR3 sequences, 30% to 40% of which are singletons, and roughly a fifth rests with the top ten. The sequenced material came from glioma tissue, nonneoplastic brain tissue, or PBMCs (not recorded which). These receptor sequences come from a human donor with low-grade glioma or glioblastoma, undergoing nonglioma brain surgery, or in good health (not recorded which).

At least ten counts were recorded for this clonotype. The chain carries TRBV5-1 and TRBJ1-1, with 9 positions matching TRBD1. The trim removed 5 bases at V and 0 bases at J, leaving 5 bases unmatched. CDR1 and CDR2 from the germline V gene are SGHRS and YFSETQ. CDR3 size: 15 residues. The CDR3 loop is CASRGQGSMNTEAFF. The CDR3 DNA reads as TGCGCCAGCAGGGGACAGGGCAGCATGAACACTGAAGCTTTCTTT.

This clonotype has just a few counts. CDR3 amino acids: CASSLTSLYGYTF. Written as DNA, the CDR3 is TGTGCCAGCAGTTTAACAAGCCTCTATGGCTACACCTTC. V gene TRBV12-3 or TRBV12-4 combines with J gene TRBJ1-2; no clear D. The CDR3 covers 13 residues. V was pared by 2 bases and J by 4 bases, with 8 bases between.

Many counts were recorded for this clonotype. V usage is TRBV28 and J usage is TRBJ1-1; no definite D call. Germline CDR1 and CDR2: MDHEN and SYDVKM. The CDR3 is 12 residues long. Trimming shortened V by 6 bases and J by 3 bases, and 8 bases separated the two germline ends. CDR3 amino acids: CASRSPDTEAFF. CDR3 nucleotide sequence: TGTGCCAGCAGGTCCCCGGACACTGAAGCTTTCTTT.

This clonotype was found many times. The chain is built from TRBV6-2 or TRBV6-3 and TRBJ1-1, with D possibly TRBD1 on 5 matching bases. V was cut by 7 bases and J by 6 bases, with 15 bases left in between. The CDR3 spans 13 residues. Germline values: CDR1 MNHEY, CDR2 SVGEGT. CDR3 sequence reads: CASKGQGIAEAFF. The CDR3 nucleotides are TGTGCCAGCAAGGGGCAGGGTATCGCTGAAGCTTTCTTT.

V and J are TRBV19 and TRBJ2-1, with 9 bases aligning to TRBD1. The ends lost 10 bases at V and 4 bases at J; junction bases unmatched: 2. Germline loops: CDR1 LNHDA, CDR2 SQIVND (reference sequence). The CDR3 consists of 12 residues. CDR3 nucleotides: TGTGCCACACAGGGGGCATACAATGAGCAGTTCTTC. Translation gives CATQGAYNEQFF. The full variable domain, rest sourced from reference TRBV19 and TRBJ2-1, is DGGITQSPKYLFRKEGQNVTLSCEQNLNHDAMYWYRQDPGQGLRLIYYSQIVNDFQKGDIAEGYSVSREKKESFPLTVTSAQKNPTAFYLCATQGAYNEQFFGPGTRLTVL.

The CDR3 DNA reads TGTGCCAGCAGCCAAAAAGGTTGGGGCTTCTCTGGAAACACCATATATTTT. It yields the protein CASSQKGWGFSGNTIYF. The chain employs TRBV7-2 and TRBJ1-3; D possibly corresponds to TRBD1 (5 bases). V lost 5 bases and J 0 bases, leaving 17 bases between the germline ends. CDR1 is SGHTA, CDR2 FQGNSA, per germline. The CDR3 extends over 17 amino acids.

This clonotype occurred many times. The genes are TRBV6-1 and TRBJ2-7; D might be TRBD1 (5 bases). Per germline, CDR1 MNHNS and CDR2 SASEGT. The CDR3 has 11 residues. Trimming removed 3 bases from V and 7 bases from J, with 7 bases in between. CDR3 amino acids: CASSDRTEQYF. As DNA, the CDR3 is TGTGCCAGCAGTGACCGGACAGAGCAGTACTTC.

The chain links TRBV9 to TRBJ2-7; D not certain. The CDR3 spans 12 residues. Between the trimmed V and J ends, which lost 4 bases and 1 base, there was a span of 6 bases. The germline CDR1 and CDR2 sequences are SGDLS and YYNGEE. This CDR3 reads CASSHPSYEQYF. CDR3 nucleotides: TGTGCCAGCAGCCACCCGTCCTACGAGCAGTACTTC.

The chain employs TRBV4-3 and TRBJ2-7, with unresolved D. The germline V gene encodes CDR1 LGHNA and CDR2 YSLEER. This CDR3 is 15 amino acids long. Trimming pared 0 bases from V and 5 bases from J, leaving 14 bases between. CDR3 protein: CASSQDVRAVDEQYF. CDR3 coding DNA: TGCGCCAGCAGCCAAGATGTTAGGGCCGTGGACGAGCAGTACTTC.

A single count supports this clonotype. A much larger clone differs by one base, so this may be a read error. The chain carries TRBV7-6 and TRBJ2-3; 7 bases align to TRBD1. CDR1 and CDR2 (germline): SGHVS, FNYEAQ. V shed 5 bases and J 3 bases; nucleotides not matched to a gene: 8. The CDR3 consists of 15 residues. The CDR3 coding sequence is TGTGCCAGCAGCCCCCAACAGGGGTCAACAGATACGCAGTATTTT. Translated, it gives CASSPQQGSTDTQYF.

This clonotype was seen many times. J is TRBJ1-6 and V is TRBV20-1; D gene uncertain. CDR1 and CDR2 from the germline V gene are DFQATT and SNEGSKA (reference sequence). The CDR3 contains 15 residues. Trimming pared 3 bases from V and 8 bases from J, leaving 17 bases between. The CDR3 loop reads CSASSWEGTDSPLHF. The CDR3 DNA follows: TGCAGTGCTAGTTCTTGGGAGGGTACAGATTCACCCCTCCACTTT.

This clonotype has at least ten counts. CDR3 bases: TGCAGTGCTAGAGACCGTGACAGGGTTCGTTCCGGAAACACCATATATTTT. Encoded protein: CSARDRDRVRSGNTIYF. The chain is built from TRBV20-1 and TRBJ1-3, with 7 positions matching TRBD1. The CDR3 length is 17 residues. Germline-derived CDR1 and CDR2 are DFQATT and SNEGSKA (reference sequence). The trim removed 0 bases at V and 4 bases at J, leaving 12 bases unmatched.

This clonotype appeared many times. The genes are TRBV20-1 and TRBJ2-1; 9 bases map to TRBD2. CDR3 length: 15 residues. V shed 3 bases, J shed 0 bases, and the junction held 3 bases outside the gene matches. The germline CDR1 and CDR2 sequences are DFQATT and SNEGSKA (reference sequence). The CDR3: CSARAGGFSYNEQFF. CDR3 DNA: TGCAGTGCTAGGGCGGGAGGGTTCTCCTACAATGAGCAGTTCTTC.

At least ten counts were recorded for this clonotype. The rearrangement links TRBV20-1 to TRBJ1-2; 8 nucleotides align to TRBD1. The CDR3 length is 13 residues. The germline gives CDR1 DFQATT, CDR2 SNEGSKA (reference sequence). V lost 6 bases, J lost 3 bases, and 6 bases stayed unmatched. The CDR3 nucleotides read TGCAGTGCCAAGGACAGGGCAGACTATGGCTACACCTTC. It translates to CSAKDRADYGYTF.

This clonotype was seen more than once but under ten times. This sequence joins TRBV2 and TRBJ2-2; 10 bases fit TRBD2. J lost 5 bases, V lost 6 bases, and 6 bases had no gene match. This CDR3 contains 15 residues. Germline V lookup: CDR1 SNHLY, CDR2 FYNNEI. The CDR3 reads CASSGAGGLTGELFF. The CDR3 DNA reads as TGTGCCAGCAGCGGAGCGGGAGGGTTAACCGGGGAGCTGTTTTTT.

This clonotype has ten or more counts. The V call is TRBV29-1, the J call TRBJ1-1; no firm D call. Germline values: CDR1 SQVTM, CDR2 ANQGSEA. CDR3 length: 11 residues. Between the trimmed V and J ends, which lost 4 bases and 1 base, there was a span of 4 bases. DNA for the CDR3: TGCAGCGTTGCCAGGAACACTGAAGCTTTCTTT. Its translation: CSVARNTEAFF.

This clonotype was detected ten times or more. DNA for the CDR3: TGTGCCAGCAGTCGCGCTCTTATCTCTAACTATGGCTACACCTTC. As protein: CASSRALISNYGYTF. The J gene is TRBJ1-2, the V gene TRBV28; D remains ambiguous. The CDR3 sequence is 15 residues long. V lost 5 bases and J 0 bases, leaving 13 bases between the germline ends. Germline V gene data show CDR1 as MDHEN and CDR2 as SYDVKM.

This clonotype occurred many times. This chain links TRBV6-2 or TRBV6-3 with TRBJ1-5; a weak D match, TRBD1 (5 bases). Germline loops: CDR1 MNHEY, CDR2 SVGEGT. The CDR3 covers 12 residues. V was pared by 5 bases and J by 10 bases, with 12 bases between. CDR3 residues: CASSAQGYPQHF. The CDR3 DNA is TGTGCCAGCAGTGCTCAGGGTTATCCCCAGCATTTT.